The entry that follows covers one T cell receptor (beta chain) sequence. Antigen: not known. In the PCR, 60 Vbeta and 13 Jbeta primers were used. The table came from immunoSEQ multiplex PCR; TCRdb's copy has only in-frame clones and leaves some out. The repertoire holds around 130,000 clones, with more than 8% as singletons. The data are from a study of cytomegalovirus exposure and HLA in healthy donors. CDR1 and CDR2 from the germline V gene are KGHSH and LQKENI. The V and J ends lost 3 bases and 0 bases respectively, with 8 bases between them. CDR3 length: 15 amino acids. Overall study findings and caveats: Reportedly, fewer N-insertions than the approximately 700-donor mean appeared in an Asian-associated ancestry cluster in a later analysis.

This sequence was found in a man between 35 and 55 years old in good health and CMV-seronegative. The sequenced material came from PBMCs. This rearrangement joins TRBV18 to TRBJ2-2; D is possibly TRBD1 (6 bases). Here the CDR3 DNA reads TGTGCCAGCTCACCCGGGACAACGAACACCGGGGAGCTGTTTTTT. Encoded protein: CASSPGTTNTGELFF.